This entry lists 8 T cell receptor beta chains sequenced from one sample in a study of beta chain features in type 1 diabetes. Expressed TCRB transcripts got sequenced, as all isolated RNA was reverse transcribed. Here immunoSEQ multiplex PCR was the method, and the copy in TCRdb shows in-frame clones only, minus some. The table shows 620,000 or so clones, with 15% to 18% occurring only once. Sequencing was done on a sample of naive CD4+ T cells from blood. These receptors all come from a man aged 18-30 years in good health.

This rearrangement joins TRBV20-1 to TRBJ1-1, with D unclear. The germline V and J ends were trimmed by 7 bases and 10 bases, with 13 bases remaining between them. Germline CDR1 and CDR2: DFQATT and SNEGSKA (reference sequence). This CDR3 contains 10 residues. The CDR3 nucleotides are TGCAGTGTATCGGAGGGTGCAGCTTTCTTT. Protein sequence: CSVSEGAAFF.

This clone was recorded a few times. The chain uses TRBV25-1 and TRBJ2-3, with D unclear. The V gene lost 0 bases and the J gene lost 0 bases, with 7 bases spanning the gap. CDR1 and CDR2 from the germline V gene are MGHDK and SYGVNS. This CDR3 comprises 15 residues. The CDR3 DNA sequence: TGTGCCAGCAGTGAATACCGGGCTAGCACAGATACGCAGTATTTT. Translated, it gives CASSEYRASTDTQYF.

This clone was seen only a few times. The V and J genes are TRBV9 and TRBJ2-1, with D possibly being TRBD2 (7 bases). The V end was cut by 5 bases, the J end by 0 bases, with 18 bases between. Per germline, CDR1 SGDLS and CDR2 YYNGEE. This CDR3 is 17 amino acids long. The CDR3 DNA is TGTGCCAGCAGTCTTAGGGGGGGTCTTAGCTCCTACAATGAGCAGTTCTTC. Amino acids: CASSLRGGLSSYNEQFF. Complete variable domain (other parts from reference TRBV9 and TRBJ2-1): DSGVTQTPKHLITATGQRVTLRCSPRSGDLSVYWYQQSLDQGLQFLIQYYNGEERAKGNILERFSAQQFPDLHSELNLSSLELGDSALYFCASSLRGGLSSYNEQFFGPGTRLTVL.

V is TRBV6-5 and J is TRBJ1-2, with 9 bases matching TRBD1. The CDR3 has 15 amino acids. Trimming at V came to 3 bases and at J to 4 bases, leaving 6 bases not matched to a gene. Germline V gene data show CDR1 as MNHEY and CDR2 as SVGAGI. The CDR3 protein is CASSYSGTGTYGYTF. The CDR3 DNA reads TGTGCCAGCAGTTATAGTGGGACAGGGACCTATGGCTACACCTTC.

The rearrangement uses TRBV19 and TRBJ2-1; possible D gene TRBD1, 5 bases. The V end was cut by 10 bases, the J end by 3 bases, with 13 bases between. The CDR3 has 13 residues. From germline, CDR1 is LNHDA and CDR2 SQIVND (reference sequence). CDR3 sequence (DNA): TGTGCCACCAGGGCGCAGGGCTACAATGAGCAGTTCTTC. Translating it yields CATRAQGYNEQFF. Full variable domain (outside the CDR3, taken from reference TRBV19 and TRBJ2-1): DGGITQSPKYLFRKEGQNVTLSCEQNLNHDAMYWYRQDPGQGLRLIYYSQIVNDFQKGDIAEGYSVSREKKESFPLTVTSAQKNPTAFYLCATRAQGYNEQFFGPGTRLTVL.

The chain joins TRBV15 to TRBJ2-7; 7 nucleotides agree with TRBD1. The CDR3 runs to 14 residues. CDR1 and CDR2 from the germline V gene are LNHNV and YYDKDF (reference sequence). Trimming cost V 7 bases and J 0 bases; bases outside gene matches: 6. CDR3 coding DNA: TGTGCCACCACGAGGGACAGCGACTCCTACGAGCAGTACTTC. As protein: CATTRDSDSYEQYF. Using reference TRBV15 and TRBJ2-7 for the parts outside the CDR3, the full variable domain is DAMVIQNPRYQVTQFGKPVTLSCSQTLNHNVMYWYQQKSSQAPKLLFHYYDKDFNNEADTPDNFQSRRPNTSFCFLDIRSPGLGDTAMYLCATTRDSDSYEQYFGPGTRLTVT.

The CDR3 DNA follows: TGTGCCAGCAGTGAAGGGGGGGAGGGTTGGAATCAGCCCCAGCATTTT. Protein product: CASSEGGEGWNQPQHF. V is TRBV25-1 and J is TRBJ1-5; D is perhaps TRBD1 (5 bases). CDR3 size: 16 residues. Trimming left V 2 bases short and J 4 bases short, with 15 bases between. Per the germline V gene, CDR1 is MGHDK and CDR2 is SYGVNS.

The rearrangement joins TRBV5-1 to TRBJ2-4; 9 bases are a match to TRBD1. The CDR3 runs to 16 residues. The ends lost 4 bases at V and 6 bases at J; junction bases unmatched: 11. Looked up from germline, CDR1 is SGHRS and CDR2 is YFSETQ. CDR3 nucleotide sequence: TGCGCCAGCAGCACCGACAGGGGGTTCCCGTCAAACATTCAGTACTTC. It translates to CASSTDRGFPSNIQYF.